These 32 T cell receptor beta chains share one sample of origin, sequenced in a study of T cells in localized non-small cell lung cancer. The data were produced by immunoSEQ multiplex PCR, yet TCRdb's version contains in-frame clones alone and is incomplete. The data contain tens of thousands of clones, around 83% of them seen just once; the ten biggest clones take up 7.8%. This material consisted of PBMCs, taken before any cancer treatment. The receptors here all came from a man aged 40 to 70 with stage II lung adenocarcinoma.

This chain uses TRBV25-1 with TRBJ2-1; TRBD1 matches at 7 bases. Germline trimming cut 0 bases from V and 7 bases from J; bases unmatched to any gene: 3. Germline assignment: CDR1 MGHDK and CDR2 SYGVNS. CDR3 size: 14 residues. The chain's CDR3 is CASSEYQTGNEQFF. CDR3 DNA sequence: TGTGCCAGCAGTGAATACCAGACAGGGAATGAGCAGTTCTTC.

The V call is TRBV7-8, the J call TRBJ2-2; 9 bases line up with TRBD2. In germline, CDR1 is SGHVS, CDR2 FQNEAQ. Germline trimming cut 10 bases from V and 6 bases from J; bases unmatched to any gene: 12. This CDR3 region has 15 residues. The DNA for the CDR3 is TGTGCCACACAGCCGGGACTAGCTATTTCCGGGGAGCTGTTTTTT. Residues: CATQPGLAISGELFF. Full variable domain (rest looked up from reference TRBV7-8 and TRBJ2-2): GAGVSQSPRYKVAKRGQDVALRCDPISGHVSLFWYQQALGQGPEFLTYFQNEAQLDKSGLPSDRFFAERPEGSVSTLKIQRTQQEDSAVYLCATQPGLAISGELFFGEGSRLTVL.

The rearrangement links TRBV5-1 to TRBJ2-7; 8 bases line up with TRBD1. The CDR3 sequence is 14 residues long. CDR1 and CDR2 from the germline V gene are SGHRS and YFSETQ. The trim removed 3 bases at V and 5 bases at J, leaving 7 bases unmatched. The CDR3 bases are TGCGCCAGCAGCTGGGGACAGGTTACCAACGAGCAGTACTTC. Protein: CASSWGQVTNEQYF.

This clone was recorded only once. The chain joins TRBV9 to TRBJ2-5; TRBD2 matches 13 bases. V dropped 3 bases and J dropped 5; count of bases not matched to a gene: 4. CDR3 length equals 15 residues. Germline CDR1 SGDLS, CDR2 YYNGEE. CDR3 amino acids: CASSAGTSGVETQYF. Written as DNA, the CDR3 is TGTGCCAGCAGCGCTGGGACTAGCGGGGTGGAGACCCAGTACTTC.

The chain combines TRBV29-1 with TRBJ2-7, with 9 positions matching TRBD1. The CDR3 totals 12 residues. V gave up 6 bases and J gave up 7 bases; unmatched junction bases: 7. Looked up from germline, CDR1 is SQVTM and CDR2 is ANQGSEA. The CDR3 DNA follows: TGCAGCGTACCGGACAGGGGAGGTGAGCAGTACTTC. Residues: CSVPDRGGEQYF.

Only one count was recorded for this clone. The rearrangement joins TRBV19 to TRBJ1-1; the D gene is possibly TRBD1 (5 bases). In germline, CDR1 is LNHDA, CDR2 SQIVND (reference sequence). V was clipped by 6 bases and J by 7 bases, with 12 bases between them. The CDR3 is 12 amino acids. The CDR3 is CASSQGRLEAFF. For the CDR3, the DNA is TGTGCCAGTAGCCAGGGACGGCTTGAAGCTTTCTTT.

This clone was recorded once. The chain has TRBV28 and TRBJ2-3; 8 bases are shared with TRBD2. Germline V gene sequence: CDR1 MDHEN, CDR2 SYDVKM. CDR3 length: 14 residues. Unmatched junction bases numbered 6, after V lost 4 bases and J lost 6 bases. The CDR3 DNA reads TGTGCCAGCAGTTCCTCGGGGGGGCCGGATACGCAGTATTTT. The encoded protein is CASSSSGGPDTQYF.

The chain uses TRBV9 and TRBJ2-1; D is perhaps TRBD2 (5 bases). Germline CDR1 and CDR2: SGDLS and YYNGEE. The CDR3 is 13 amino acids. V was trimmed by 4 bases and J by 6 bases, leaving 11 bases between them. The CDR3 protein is CASSTRVSNEQFF. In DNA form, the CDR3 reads TGTGCCAGCAGCACGCGGGTAAGCAATGAGCAGTTCTTC.

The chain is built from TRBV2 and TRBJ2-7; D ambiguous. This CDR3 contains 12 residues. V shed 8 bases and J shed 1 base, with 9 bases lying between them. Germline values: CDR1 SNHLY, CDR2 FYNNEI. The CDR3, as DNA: TGTGCCAGCCGCGACGGATCCTACGAGCAGTACTTC. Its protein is CASRDGSYEQYF. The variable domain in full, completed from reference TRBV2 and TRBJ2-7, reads EPEVTQTPSHQVTQMGQEVILRCVPISNHLYFYWYRQILGQKVEFLVSFYNNEISEKSEIFDDQFSVERPDGSNFTLKIRSTKLEDSAMYFCASRDGSYEQYFGPGTRLTVT.

CDR3 in DNA: TGTGCCAGCAGCGTGGGTGGGGGAGCGAACACCGGGGAGCTGTTTTTT. Protein sequence: CASSVGGGANTGELFF. V is TRBV9 and J is TRBJ2-2; possibly TRBD1 or TRBD2 for D (5 bases each). The germline gives CDR1 SGDLS, CDR2 YYNGEE. V shed 2 bases and J shed 0 bases, with 11 bases lying between them. This CDR3 has 16 amino acids.

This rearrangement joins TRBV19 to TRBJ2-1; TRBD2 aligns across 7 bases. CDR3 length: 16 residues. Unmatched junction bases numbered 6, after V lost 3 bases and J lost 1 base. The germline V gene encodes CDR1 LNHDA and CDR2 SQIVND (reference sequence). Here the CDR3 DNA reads TGTGCCAGTAGTATCCAGGGCGGGAGTTCCTACAATGAGCAGTTCTTC. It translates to CASSIQGGSSYNEQFF.

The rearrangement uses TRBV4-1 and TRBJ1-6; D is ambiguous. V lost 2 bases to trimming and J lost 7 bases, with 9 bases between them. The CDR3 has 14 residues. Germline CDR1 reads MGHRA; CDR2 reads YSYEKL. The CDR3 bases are TGCGCCAGCAGCCAATTGCTTAGGAATTCACCCCTCCACTTT. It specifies CASSQLLRNSPLHF.

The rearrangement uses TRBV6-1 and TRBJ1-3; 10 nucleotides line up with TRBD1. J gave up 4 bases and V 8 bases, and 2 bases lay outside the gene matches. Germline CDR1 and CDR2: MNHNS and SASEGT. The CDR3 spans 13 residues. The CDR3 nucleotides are TGTGCCAGCCAGGGACAGGGGGGAAACACCATATATTTT. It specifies CASQGQGGNTIYF.

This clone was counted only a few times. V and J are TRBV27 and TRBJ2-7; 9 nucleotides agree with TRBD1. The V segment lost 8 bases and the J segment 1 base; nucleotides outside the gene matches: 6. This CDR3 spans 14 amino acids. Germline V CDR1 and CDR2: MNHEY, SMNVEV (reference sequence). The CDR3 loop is CASSQGAFSYEQYF. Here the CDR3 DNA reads TGTGCCAGCTCACAGGGGGCCTTTTCCTACGAGCAGTACTTC.

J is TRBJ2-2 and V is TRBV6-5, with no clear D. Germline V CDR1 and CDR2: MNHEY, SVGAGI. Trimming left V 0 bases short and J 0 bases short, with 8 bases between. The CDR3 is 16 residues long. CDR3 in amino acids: CASSYSGYPNTGELFF. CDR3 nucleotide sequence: TGTGCCAGCAGTTACTCGGGCTATCCGAACACCGGGGAGCTGTTTTTT.

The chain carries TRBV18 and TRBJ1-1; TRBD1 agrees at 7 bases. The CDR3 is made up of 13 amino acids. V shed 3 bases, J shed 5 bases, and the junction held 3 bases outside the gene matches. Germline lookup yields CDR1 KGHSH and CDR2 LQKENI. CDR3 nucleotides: TGTGCCAGCTCACCGTCAGGGGGGACTGAAGCTTTCTTT. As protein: CASSPSGGTEAFF.

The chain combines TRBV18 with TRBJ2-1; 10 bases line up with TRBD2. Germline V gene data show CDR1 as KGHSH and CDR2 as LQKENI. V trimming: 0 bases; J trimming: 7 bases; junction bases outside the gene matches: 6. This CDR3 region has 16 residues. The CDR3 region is CASSPPVLAGVNEQFF. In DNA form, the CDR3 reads TGTGCCAGCTCACCACCGGTTCTAGCGGGAGTGAATGAGCAGTTCTTC.

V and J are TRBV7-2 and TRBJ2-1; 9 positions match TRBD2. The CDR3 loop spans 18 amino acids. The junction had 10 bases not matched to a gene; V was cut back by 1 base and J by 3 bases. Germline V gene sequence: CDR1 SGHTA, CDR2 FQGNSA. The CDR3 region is CASSLVRLAGSFYNEQFF. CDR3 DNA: TGTGCCAGCAGCTTAGTGCGGCTAGCGGGAAGCTTCTACAATGAGCAGTTCTTC.

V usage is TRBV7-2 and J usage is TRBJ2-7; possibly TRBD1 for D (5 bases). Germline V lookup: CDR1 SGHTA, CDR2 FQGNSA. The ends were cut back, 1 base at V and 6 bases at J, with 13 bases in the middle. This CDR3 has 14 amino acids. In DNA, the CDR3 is TGTGCCAGCAGCTTAGTACGGTCTCAGGGCGAGCAGTACTTC. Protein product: CASSLVRSQGEQYF.

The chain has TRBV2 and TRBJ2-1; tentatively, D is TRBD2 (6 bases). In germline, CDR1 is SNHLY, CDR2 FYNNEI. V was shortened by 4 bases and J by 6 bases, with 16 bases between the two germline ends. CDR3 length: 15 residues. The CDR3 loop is CASSGDWSKTNEQFF. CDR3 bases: TGTGCCAGCAGTGGGGACTGGTCCAAAACCAATGAGCAGTTCTTC.

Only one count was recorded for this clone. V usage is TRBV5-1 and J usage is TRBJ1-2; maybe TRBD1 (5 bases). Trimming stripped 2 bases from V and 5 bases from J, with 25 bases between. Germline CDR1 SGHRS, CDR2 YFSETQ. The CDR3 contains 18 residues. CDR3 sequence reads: CASSFEGSGASNRYGYTF. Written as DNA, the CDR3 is TGCGCCAGCAGCTTCGAGGGTTCCGGGGCCTCCAACCGGTATGGCTACACCTTC.

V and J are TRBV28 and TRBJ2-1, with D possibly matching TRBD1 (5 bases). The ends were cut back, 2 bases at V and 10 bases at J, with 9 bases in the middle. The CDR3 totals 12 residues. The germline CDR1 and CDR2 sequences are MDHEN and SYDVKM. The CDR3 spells CASSLRRGEQFF. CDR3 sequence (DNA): TGTGCCAGCAGTTTAAGAAGGGGCGAGCAGTTCTTC.

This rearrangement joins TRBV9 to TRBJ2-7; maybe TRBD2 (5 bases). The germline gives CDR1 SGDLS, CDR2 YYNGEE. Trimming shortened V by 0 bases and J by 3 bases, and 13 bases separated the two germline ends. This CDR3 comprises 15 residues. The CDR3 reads CASSVGTSRDYEQYF. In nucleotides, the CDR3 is TGTGCCAGCAGCGTAGGGACTTCAAGGGACTACGAGCAGTACTTC.

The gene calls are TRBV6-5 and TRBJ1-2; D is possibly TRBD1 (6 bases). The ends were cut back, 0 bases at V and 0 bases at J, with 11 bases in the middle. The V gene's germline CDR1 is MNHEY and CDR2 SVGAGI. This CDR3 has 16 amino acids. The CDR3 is CASSYSTGIPNYGYTF. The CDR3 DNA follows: TGTGCCAGCAGTTACTCCACAGGGATACCTAACTATGGCTACACCTTC.

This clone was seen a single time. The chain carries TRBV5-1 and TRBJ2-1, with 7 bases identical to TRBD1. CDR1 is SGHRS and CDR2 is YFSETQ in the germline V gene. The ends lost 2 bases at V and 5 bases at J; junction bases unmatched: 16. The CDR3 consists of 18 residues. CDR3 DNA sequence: TGCGCCAGCAGCTTTGGGCCGGTAGGCAGGGGGAAGCACAATGAGCAGTTCTTC. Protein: CASSFGPVGRGKHNEQFF. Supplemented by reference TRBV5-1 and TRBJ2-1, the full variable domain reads KAGVTQTPRYLIKTRGQQVTLSCSPISGHRSVSWYQQTPGQGLQFLFEYFSETQRNKGNFPGRFSGRQFSNSRSEMNVSTLELGDSALYLCASSFGPVGRGKHNEQFFGPGTRLTVL.

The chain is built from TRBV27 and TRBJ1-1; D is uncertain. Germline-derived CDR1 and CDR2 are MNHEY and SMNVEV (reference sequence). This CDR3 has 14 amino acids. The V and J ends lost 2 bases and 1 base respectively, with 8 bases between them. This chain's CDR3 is CASSLQAANTEAFF. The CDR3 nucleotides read TGTGCCAGCAGTTTACAGGCGGCGAACACTGAAGCTTTCTTT.

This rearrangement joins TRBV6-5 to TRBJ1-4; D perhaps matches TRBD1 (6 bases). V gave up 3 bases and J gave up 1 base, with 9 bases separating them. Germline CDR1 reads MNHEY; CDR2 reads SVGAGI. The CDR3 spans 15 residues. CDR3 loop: CASSYSGQTNEKLFF. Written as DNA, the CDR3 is TGTGCCAGCAGTTATTCGGGACAAACTAATGAAAAACTGTTTTTT.

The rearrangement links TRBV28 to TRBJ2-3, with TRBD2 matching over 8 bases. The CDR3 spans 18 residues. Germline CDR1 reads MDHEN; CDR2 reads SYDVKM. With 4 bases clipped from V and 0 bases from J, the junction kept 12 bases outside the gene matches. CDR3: CASSSGSSGFPSTDTQYF. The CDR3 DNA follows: TGTGCCAGCAGTTCCGGGTCTAGCGGGTTTCCTAGCACAGATACGCAGTATTTT.

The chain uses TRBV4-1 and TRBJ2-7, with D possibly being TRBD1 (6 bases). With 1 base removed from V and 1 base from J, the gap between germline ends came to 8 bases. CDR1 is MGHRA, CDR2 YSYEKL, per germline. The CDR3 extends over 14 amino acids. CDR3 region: CASSQVGASYEQYF. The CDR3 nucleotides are TGCGCCAGCAGCCAAGTGGGGGCTTCCTACGAGCAGTACTTC.

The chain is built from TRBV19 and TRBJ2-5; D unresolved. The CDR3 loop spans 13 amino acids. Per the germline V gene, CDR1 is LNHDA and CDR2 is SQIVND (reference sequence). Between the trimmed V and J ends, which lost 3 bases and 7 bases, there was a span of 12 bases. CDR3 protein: CASSILGIGTQYF. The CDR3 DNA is TGTGCCAGTAGTATCCTGGGTATCGGGACCCAGTACTTC.

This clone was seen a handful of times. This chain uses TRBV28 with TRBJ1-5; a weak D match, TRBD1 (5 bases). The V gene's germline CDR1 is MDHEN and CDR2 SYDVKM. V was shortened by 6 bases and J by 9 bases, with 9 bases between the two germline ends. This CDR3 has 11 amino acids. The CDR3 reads CASSPGGPQHF. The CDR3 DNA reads TGTGCCAGCAGCCCCGGGGGGCCCCAGCATTTT.

DNA of the CDR3: TGTGCCAGTAGTATCATCCGGGGAGACAATGAGCAGTTCTTC. This translates into CASSIIRGDNEQFF. The rearrangement links TRBV19 to TRBJ2-1, with D perhaps matching TRBD2 (5 bases). V was clipped by 3 bases and J by 5 bases, with 11 bases between them. The CDR3 extends over 14 amino acids. Per the germline V gene, CDR1 is LNHDA and CDR2 is SQIVND (reference sequence).